Shown below are 26 T cell receptor beta chains from a single sample sequenced in a study of blood T cell repertoires in COVID-19 (dated by TCRdb to about 2020). Library prep was done by the immunoSEQ multiplex PCR assay. The table was pulled from immuneACCESS by TCRdb, which kept in-frame rearrangements only. Such tables lose some clones; where checked, under half of the loss comes from unresolved V genes, and the rest has no known cause. This sample is represented by approximately 15,000 clones; roughly 80% of them were singletons. The ten largest clones take up approximately 30% of the sample. Sequenced material: peripheral blood. Receptors originate from a human donor in a cohort sampled during active COVID-19.

The chain employs TRBV7-8 and TRBJ2-1; D gene uncertain. The length of the CDR3 is 15 residues. CDR1 SGHVS and CDR2 FQNEAQ come from the germline V gene. Between the trimmed V and J ends, which lost 3 bases and 7 bases, there was a span of 16 bases. The CDR3 here is CASSFVTGTGNEQFF. The CDR3 DNA reads as TGTGCCAGCAGCTTCGTGACTGGTACGGGTAATGAGCAGTTCTTC.

This rearrangement joins TRBV15 to TRBJ2-3; the match to TRBD2 covers 8 bases. Germline loops: CDR1 LNHNV, CDR2 YYDKDF (reference sequence). V shed 3 bases and J 8 bases; nucleotides not matched to a gene: 10. The CDR3 loop spans 15 amino acids. The CDR3 spells CATSRPGLELSTQYF. The CDR3 DNA sequence: TGTGCCACCAGCAGGCCGGGACTAGAGCTTAGTACGCAGTATTTT. The whole variable domain, filled in from reference TRBV15 and TRBJ2-3, reads DAMVIQNPRYQVTQFGKPVTLSCSQTLNHNVMYWYQQKSSQAPKLLFHYYDKDFNNEADTPDNFQSRRPNTSFCFLDIRSPGLGDTAMYLCATSRPGLELSTQYFGPGTRLTVL.

This sequence joins TRBV5-1 and TRBJ2-1; TRBD2 aligns across 16 bases. This CDR3 is built from 18 residues. Germline CDR1 SGHRS, CDR2 YFSETQ. J gave up 0 bases and V 3 bases, and 3 bases lay outside the gene matches. This CDR3 reads CASSSGLAGGSSYNEQFF. In nucleotides, the CDR3 is TGCGCCAGCAGCTCGGGACTAGCGGGAGGGAGCTCCTACAATGAGCAGTTCTTC.

The V and J genes are TRBV28 and TRBJ2-7; weak D call: TRBD1 (7 bases). CDR1 and CDR2 from the germline V gene are MDHEN and SYDVKM. Trimming cost V 10 bases and J 3 bases, with 13 bases left between them. CDR3 length: 12 residues. This CDR3 is CATRQGLYEQYF. As DNA, the CDR3 is TGTGCCACCCGACAGGGACTCTACGAGCAGTACTTC.

V and J are TRBV6-2 or TRBV6-3 and TRBJ2-7; TRBD1 might be the D (6 bases). The V gene's germline CDR1 is MNHEY and CDR2 SVGEGT. V lost 5 bases and J 1 base, leaving 12 bases between the germline ends. The CDR3 spans 14 residues. Written as DNA, the CDR3 is TGTGCCAGCAGTCCACAGGGACCGTCCTACGAGCAGTACTTC. It specifies CASSPQGPSYEQYF.

The CDR3 loop reads CASSQGAGDTQYF. The CDR3 coding sequence is TGTGCCAGCAGCCAGGGGGCGGGAGATACGCAGTATTTT. The gene calls are TRBV11-2 and TRBJ2-3; 8 nucleotides match TRBD1. Unmatched junction bases numbered 3, after V lost 5 bases and J lost 5 bases. The germline V gene encodes CDR1 SGHAT and CDR2 FQNNGV. The CDR3 has 13 residues.

The CDR3 DNA sequence: TGTGCCAGCAGCCCTCCGGACAGGGACAACGAGCAGTACTTC. Amino acid sequence: CASSPPDRDNEQYF. The chain uses TRBV28 and TRBJ2-7; 8 bases are shared with TRBD1. The junction had 9 bases not matched to a gene; V was cut back by 6 bases and J by 5 bases. The CDR3 extends over 14 amino acids. Germline CDR1 MDHEN, CDR2 SYDVKM.

This chain uses TRBV27 with TRBJ1-1; 7 nucleotides line up with TRBD1. CDR1 is MNHEY, CDR2 SMNVEV, per germline (reference sequence). V dropped 6 bases and J dropped 6; count of bases not matched to a gene: 10. CDR3 length: 14 residues. DNA for the CDR3: TGTGCCAGCAGCCCAGATACAGGGGTGGCTGAAGCTTTCTTT. Its protein product is CASSPDTGVAEAFF.

The chain recombines TRBV5-1 with TRBJ2-3; D is ambiguous. V was pared by 3 bases and J by 2 bases, with 4 bases between. CDR3 length: 12 amino acids. Germline CDR1 reads SGHRS; CDR2 reads YFSETQ. DNA for the CDR3: TGCGCCAGCAGCTCCCACACAGATACGCAGTATTTT. Protein: CASSSHTDTQYF.

The chain recombines TRBV28 with TRBJ2-7; TRBD2 might be the D (5 bases). V was clipped by 6 bases and J by 0 bases, with 15 bases between them. The CDR3 has 15 amino acids. From germline, CDR1 is MDHEN and CDR2 SYDVKM. The CDR3 loop is CASSRSGRSSYEQYF. The DNA for the CDR3 is TGTGCCAGCAGCCGGAGCGGCCGCAGCTCCTACGAGCAGTACTTC.

The chain couples TRBV6-4 to TRBJ2-3, with TRBD2 matching over 7 bases. The CDR3 totals 15 residues. Germline assignment: CDR1 MRHNA and CDR2 SNTAGT. The V and J ends lost 8 bases and 0 bases, in that order; junction bases with no gene match: 8. CDR3: CASALGGSSTDTQYF. CDR3 DNA: TGTGCCAGCGCGTTGGGGGGGTCTAGCACAGATACGCAGTATTTT.

This chain uses TRBV6-5 with TRBJ1-4; D is possibly TRBD1 (6 bases). This CDR3 has 12 amino acids. V lost 6 bases and J 14 bases, leaving 16 bases between the germline ends. Per the germline V gene, CDR1 is MNHEY and CDR2 is SVGAGI. The CDR3 sequence is CASSPGQRKLFF. CDR3 nucleotide sequence: TGTGCCAGCAGCCCGGGACAACGGAAGCTGTTTTTT.

This clone was seen a single time. V and J are TRBV24-1 and TRBJ2-5, with D possibly matching TRBD2 (6 bases). The CDR3 has 16 amino acids. Deletions cut 1 base from V and 5 bases from J, with 16 bases between. CDR1 is KGHDR, CDR2 SFDVKD, per germline. The CDR3 reads CATSDLGQGGGETQYF. In DNA form, the CDR3 reads TGTGCCACCAGTGATTTAGGGCAGGGAGGCGGTGAGACCCAGTACTTC.

The chain recombines TRBV27 with TRBJ1-1; a weak D match, TRBD1 (5 bases). V was shortened by 5 bases and J by 3 bases, with 13 bases between the two germline ends. This CDR3 comprises 14 residues. Looked up from germline, CDR1 is MNHEY and CDR2 is SMNVEV (reference sequence). For the CDR3, the DNA is TGTGCCAGCAGTAAGGGGTATATTGACACTGAAGCTTTCTTT. Translation: CASSKGYIDTEAFF.

This chain connects TRBV11-2 to TRBJ2-3, with 10 bases fitting TRBD2. Germline loops: CDR1 SGHAT, CDR2 FQNNGV. CDR3 length equals 18 residues. The J segment lost 0 bases and the V segment lost 1 base, leaving 7 bases of the junction unmatched. The CDR3 sequence: CASSLARTSGHSTDTQYF. The CDR3 nucleotides read TGTGCCAGCAGCTTAGCCAGGACTAGCGGCCATAGCACAGATACGCAGTATTTT.

The gene calls are TRBV4-3 and TRBJ1-1; D may be TRBD1 (5 bases). Between the trimmed V and J ends, which lost 2 bases and 2 bases, there was a span of 6 bases. The CDR3 is 13 amino acids. Germline lookup yields CDR1 LGHNA and CDR2 YSLEER. Here the CDR3 DNA reads TGCGCCAGCAGCCAACGGACAAACACTGAAGCTTTCTTT. Its translation is CASSQRTNTEAFF.

This chain links TRBV27 with TRBJ2-7; 8 bases map to TRBD1. This CDR3 is 15 amino acids long. Germline CDR1 MNHEY, CDR2 SMNVEV (reference sequence). J was trimmed by 3 bases and V by 6 bases; bases with no gene match: 10. CDR3 DNA sequence: TGTGCCAGCAGAGGCGGACAGGGTGTACTCTACGAGCAGTACTTC. Encoded protein: CASRGGQGVLYEQYF.

The chain joins TRBV5-5 to TRBJ2-5; TRBD2 matches 10 bases. CDR3 length: 17 residues. The germline V gene has CDR1 SGHKS and CDR2 YYEKEE (reference sequence). J lost 5 bases, V lost 1 base, and 11 bases had no gene match. CDR3 coding DNA: TGTGCCAGCAGCTTGAGCCTAGCGGGAGAATTAAGGGAGACCCAGTACTTC. Amino acids: CASSLSLAGELRETQYF. The full variable domain, its missing parts supplied by reference TRBV5-5 and TRBJ2-5, is DAGVTQSPTHLIKTRGQQVTLRCSPISGHKSVSWYQQVLGQGPQFIFQYYEKEERGRGNFPDRFSARQFPNYSSELNVNALLLGDSALYLCASSLSLAGELRETQYFGPGTRLLVL.

The genes are TRBV5-1 and TRBJ2-2; D is undetermined. The germline V gene has CDR1 SGHRS and CDR2 YFSETQ. V dropped 4 bases and J dropped 3 bases, with 4 bases sitting between them. The CDR3 runs to 12 residues. The CDR3 loop is CASSPYTGELFF. The CDR3 DNA follows: TGCGCCAGCAGCCCCTACACCGGGGAGCTGTTTTTT.

The rearrangement links TRBV6-5 to TRBJ2-1; 8 bases map to TRBD2. The CDR3 length is 15 residues. Germline V gene sequence: CDR1 MNHEY, CDR2 SVGAGI. Trimming cost V 3 bases and J 5 bases; bases outside gene matches: 6. In DNA, the CDR3 is TGTGCCAGCAGTTATACCGGGACTAGGAACAATGAGCAGTTCTTC. Translating it yields CASSYTGTRNNEQFF.

This chain joins TRBV11-3 and TRBJ1-3; possible D gene TRBD1, 5 bases. Between the trimmed V and J ends, which lost 5 bases and 4 bases, there was a span of 12 bases. Germline V CDR1 and CDR2: SGHNT, YENEEA. This CDR3 comprises 14 residues. CDR3 sequence reads: CASSHTGRGNTIYF. In DNA form, the CDR3 reads TGTGCCAGCAGCCATACAGGCCGCGGAAACACCATATATTTT.

V gene TRBV7-9 combines with J gene TRBJ2-3, with D perhaps TRBD1 (6 bases). With 6 bases removed from V and 5 bases from J, the gap between germline ends came to 9 bases. The CDR3 totals 12 residues. From germline, CDR1 is SEHNR and CDR2 FQNEAQ (reference sequence). The CDR3 here is CASRIGGDTQYF. The CDR3 DNA is TGTGCCAGCAGAATAGGGGGAGATACGCAGTATTTT.

The rearrangement links TRBV19 to TRBJ2-3; 9 bases are a match to TRBD2. With V trimmed by 8 bases and J by 4 bases, 4 bases remained unmatched. The CDR3 covers 13 residues. Germline values: CDR1 LNHDA, CDR2 SQIVND (reference sequence). The CDR3 coding sequence is TGTGCCAGTGGGAGCGGGAGGTCAGATACGCAGTATTTT. It is translated as CASGSGRSDTQYF.

V usage is TRBV6-5 and J usage is TRBJ1-6; D is unclear. V was cut by 0 bases and J by 7 bases, with 13 bases left in between. Germline-derived CDR1 and CDR2 are MNHEY and SVGAGI. There are 16 residues in the CDR3. The CDR3 reads CASSYSALNPNSPLHF. CDR3 bases: TGTGCCAGCAGTTACTCAGCCCTCAACCCGAATTCACCCCTCCACTTT.

V usage is TRBV18 and J usage is TRBJ2-7, with 8 bases matching TRBD1. Germline trimming cut 4 bases from V and 0 bases from J; bases unmatched to any gene: 5. The CDR3 covers 15 residues. Germline assignment: CDR1 KGHSH and CDR2 LQKENI. DNA for the CDR3: TGTGCCAGCTCACTTACAGGGGGTGGCTCCTACGAGCAGTACTTC. This gives the protein CASSLTGGGSYEQYF.

In DNA, the CDR3 is TGTGCCAGCAGTGAAGGGACTGGGGCCGACGAGCAGTACTTC. This translates into CASSEGTGADEQYF. The chain is built from TRBV6-4 and TRBJ2-7, with a tentative D call TRBD2 (6 bases). Trimming pared 3 bases from V and 5 bases from J, leaving 14 bases between. CDR1 MRHNA and CDR2 SNTAGT come from the germline V gene. The CDR3 runs to 14 residues.